Sequencing of this T cell receptor (beta chain) was carried out in a study of T cell responses to AZD1222 COVID-19 vaccine. The study's findings and limits: Clonal diversity may have been underestimated, and the donors were mostly white British, with more females than males. Only 5 or 6 individuals given AZD1222 were seropositive at baseline. Sampling that yielded the repertoires occurred only after the peak T cell response.

TCRdb keeps only in-frame clones here, not all; method: immunoSEQ multiplex PCR. Among 100,000 to 150,000 clones, 75% to 90% were seen once, and the ten largest hold around 10%. The J segment lost 0 bases and the V segment lost 7 bases, leaving 6 bases of the junction unmatched. Per the germline V gene, CDR1 is LGHNT and CDR2 is FRNRAP. CDR3 length: 15 residues. As concerns this clone: Its target is not known.

The J gene is TRBJ2-5, the V gene TRBV12-5, with TRBD1 matching 9 bases. This TCR came from an adult in good health. Sequencing was performed on peripheral blood, taken on day 0 of MenACWY control vaccination. CDR3 in amino acids: CASAPGQGHQETQYF. In DNA form, the CDR3 reads TGTGCTAGTGCCCCGGGACAGGGTCACCAAGAGACCCAGTACTTC.